This T cell receptor (beta chain) was sequenced for a study of blood T cell repertoires in COVID-19. V was trimmed by 10 bases and J by 6 bases, leaving 18 bases between them. The germline CDR1 and CDR2 sequences are MNHEY and SVGAGI. The CDR3 has 13 amino acids. Authors' methods: Amplification from reference gene primers served as the basis for estimated nucleated cell counts. TCRdb keeps only in-frame clones here, not all; method: immunoSEQ multiplex PCR. V, J and clone size are taken as reported in that table, and D and trimming were inferred from the DNA itself. Of roughly 50,000 clones listed, about nine tenths are singletons.

The clonotype was recovered from a woman older than 75 with COVID-19, enrolled during active disease. The chain uses TRBV6-5 and TRBJ1-1; D ambiguous. The specimen was peripheral blood. The CDR3 bases are TGTGCCACCAAAATCAGTGGTGAATCTGAAGCTTTCTTT. Encoded protein: CATKISGESEAFF.